This T cell receptor (beta chain) came from a study of cytomegalovirus exposure and HLA in healthy donors. Clones were sequenced by immunoSEQ multiplex PCR, and TCRdb holds only the in-frame ones, with some missing. The sample carries around 250,000 clones, roughly 89% recorded once. CDR1 MDHEN and CDR2 SYDVKM come from the germline V gene. Losses at the gene ends were 3 bases for V and 6 bases for J; bases not matched to a gene: 7. The CDR3 length is 14 residues. Details on this clone: Its cognate antigen is unknown.

Study-wide results and limits: First-cohort TCR clusters were later found to tend to co-occur in the 120 validation repertoires. The study recorded over 150 TCR beta chains that were cytomegalovirus-associated. Reports showed the classifier diagnosing cytomegalovirus status with high specificity and sensitivity.

The TCR sequence derives from a young woman in good health and CMV-seronegative. Specimen: PBMCs. This chain joins TRBV28 and TRBJ1-2; 7 bases fit TRBD1. For the CDR3, the DNA is TGTGCCAGCAGTTTCCAATTGACAGGGAATGGCTACACCTTC. Amino acids: CASSFQLTGNGYTF.